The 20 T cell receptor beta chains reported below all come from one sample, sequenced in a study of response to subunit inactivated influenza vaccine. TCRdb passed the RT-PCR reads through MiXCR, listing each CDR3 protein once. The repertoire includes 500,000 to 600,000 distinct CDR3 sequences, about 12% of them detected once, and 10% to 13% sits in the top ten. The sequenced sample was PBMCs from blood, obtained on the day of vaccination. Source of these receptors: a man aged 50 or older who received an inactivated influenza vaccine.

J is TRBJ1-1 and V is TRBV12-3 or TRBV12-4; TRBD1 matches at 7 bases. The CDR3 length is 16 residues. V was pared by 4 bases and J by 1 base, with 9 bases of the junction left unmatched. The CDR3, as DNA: TGTGCCAGCAGTTCGCTCCGGGACAGTTGGAACACTGAAGCTTTCTTT. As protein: CASSSLRDSWNTEAFF.

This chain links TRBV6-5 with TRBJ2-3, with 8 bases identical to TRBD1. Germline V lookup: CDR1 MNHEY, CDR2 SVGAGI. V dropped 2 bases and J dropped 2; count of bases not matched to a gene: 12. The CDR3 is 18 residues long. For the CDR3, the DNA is TGTGCCAGCAGTTACGTCCGGACAGGGAAAGGGAACACAGATACGCAGTATTTT. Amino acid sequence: CASSYVRTGKGNTDTQYF.

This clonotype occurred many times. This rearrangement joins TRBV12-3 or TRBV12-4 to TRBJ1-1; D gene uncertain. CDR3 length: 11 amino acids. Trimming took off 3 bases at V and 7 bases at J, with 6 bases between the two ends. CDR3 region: CASSLTYEAFF. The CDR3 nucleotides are TGTGCCAGCAGTTTGACATATGAAGCTTTCTTT.

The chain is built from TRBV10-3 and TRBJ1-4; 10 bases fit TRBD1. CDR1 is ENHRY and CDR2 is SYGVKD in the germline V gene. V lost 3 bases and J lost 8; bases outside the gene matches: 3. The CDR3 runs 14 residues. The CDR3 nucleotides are TGTGCCATCAGTGAAAGGACAGGGGGGGAAAAACTGTTTTTT. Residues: CAISERTGGEKLFF.

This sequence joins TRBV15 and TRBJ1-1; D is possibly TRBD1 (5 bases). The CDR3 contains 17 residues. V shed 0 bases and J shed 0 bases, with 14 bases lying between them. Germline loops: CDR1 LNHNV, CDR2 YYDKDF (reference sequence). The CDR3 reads CATSRDWRGRMNTEAFF. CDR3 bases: TGTGCCACCAGCAGAGATTGGAGGGGAAGGATGAACACTGAAGCTTTCTTT.

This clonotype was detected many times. CDR3 amino acids: CTAEGVTDTQYF. As DNA, the CDR3 is TGCACCGCTGAGGGGGTCACAGATACGCAGTATTTT. The chain combines TRBV29-1 with TRBJ2-3, with D maybe TRBD1 (6 bases). Germline V gene lookup returns CDR1 SQVTM and CDR2 ANQGSEA. This CDR3 has 12 amino acids.

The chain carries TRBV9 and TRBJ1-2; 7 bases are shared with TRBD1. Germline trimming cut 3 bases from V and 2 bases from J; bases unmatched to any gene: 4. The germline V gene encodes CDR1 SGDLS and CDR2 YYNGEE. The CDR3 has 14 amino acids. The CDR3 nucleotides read TGTGCCAGCAGCGGGACAGGCCGAAACTATGGCTACACCTTC. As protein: CASSGTGRNYGYTF.

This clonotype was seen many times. The DNA of the CDR3 is TGCGCCAGCAGCCATGAGCGACAGGGGAGGAGAAGTAGCTATGGCTACACCTTC. Translation: CASSHERQGRRSSYGYTF. The V call is TRBV4-1, the J call TRBJ1-2; 8 nucleotides agree with TRBD1. Looked up from germline, CDR1 is MGHRA and CDR2 is YSYEKL. V lost 3 bases and J lost 4; bases outside the gene matches: 16. The CDR3 has 18 residues.

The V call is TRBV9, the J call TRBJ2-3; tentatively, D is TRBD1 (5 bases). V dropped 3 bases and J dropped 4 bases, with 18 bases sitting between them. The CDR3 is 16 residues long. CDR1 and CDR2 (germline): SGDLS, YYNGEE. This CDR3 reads CASSANFQGLSDTQYF. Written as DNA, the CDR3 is TGTGCCAGCAGCGCCAACTTTCAGGGATTGTCAGATACGCAGTATTTT.

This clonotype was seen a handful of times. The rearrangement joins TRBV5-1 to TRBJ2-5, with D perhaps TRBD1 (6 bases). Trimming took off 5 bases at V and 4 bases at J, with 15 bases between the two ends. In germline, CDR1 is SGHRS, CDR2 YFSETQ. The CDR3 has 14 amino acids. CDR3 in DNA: TGCGCCAGCAGACCGGACGTAGGGGGAGAGACCCAGTACTTC. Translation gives CASRPDVGGETQYF.

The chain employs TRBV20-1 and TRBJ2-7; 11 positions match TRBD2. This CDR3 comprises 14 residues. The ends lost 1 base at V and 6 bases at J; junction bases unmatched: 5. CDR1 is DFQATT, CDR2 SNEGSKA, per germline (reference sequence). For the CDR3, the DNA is TGCAGTGCTAGAGCCACACTAGCGGGAGTCGAGCAGTACTTC. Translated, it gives CSARATLAGVEQYF.

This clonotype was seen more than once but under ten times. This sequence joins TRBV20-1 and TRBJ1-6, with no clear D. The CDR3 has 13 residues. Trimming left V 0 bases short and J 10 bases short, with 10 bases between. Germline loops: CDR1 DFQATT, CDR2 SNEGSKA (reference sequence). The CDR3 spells CSAREVFRSPLHF. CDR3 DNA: TGCAGTGCTAGAGAGGTCTTTAGATCACCCCTCCACTTT.

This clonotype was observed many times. DNA of the CDR3: TGTGCCAGCAAACTAACGGGACAAAACATTCAGTACTTC. This translates into CASKLTGQNIQYF. This chain joins TRBV27 and TRBJ2-4; D tentatively fits TRBD1 or TRBD2 (5 bases each). The V gene lost 7 bases and the J gene lost 5 bases, with 12 bases spanning the gap. Germline V gene data show CDR1 as MNHEY and CDR2 as SMNVEV (reference sequence). This CDR3 contains 13 residues.

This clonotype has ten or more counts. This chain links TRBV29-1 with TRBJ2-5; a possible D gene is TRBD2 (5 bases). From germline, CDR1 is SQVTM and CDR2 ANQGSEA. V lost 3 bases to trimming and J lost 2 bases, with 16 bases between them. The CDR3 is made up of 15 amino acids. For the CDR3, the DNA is TGCAGCGTTGAGATTAGCGTTGGACGGCAAGAGACCCAGTACTTC. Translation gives CSVEISVGRQETQYF.

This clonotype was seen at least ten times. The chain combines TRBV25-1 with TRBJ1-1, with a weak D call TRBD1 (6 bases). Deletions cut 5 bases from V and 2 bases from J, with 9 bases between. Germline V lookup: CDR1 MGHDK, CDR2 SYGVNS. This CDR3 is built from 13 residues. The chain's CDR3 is CASSTGRNTEAFF. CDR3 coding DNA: TGTGCCAGCAGTACAGGGAGAAACACTGAAGCTTTCTTT. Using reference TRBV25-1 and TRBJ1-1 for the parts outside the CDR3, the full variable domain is EADIYQTPRYLVIGTGKKITLECSQTMGHDKMYWYQQDPGMELHLIHYSYGVNSTEKGDLSSESTVSRIRTEHFPLTLESARPSHTSQYLCASSTGRNTEAFFGQGTRLTVV.

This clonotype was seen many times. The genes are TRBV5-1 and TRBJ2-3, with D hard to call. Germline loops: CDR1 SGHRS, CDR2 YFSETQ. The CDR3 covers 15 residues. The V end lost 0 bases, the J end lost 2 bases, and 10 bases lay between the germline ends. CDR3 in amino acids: CASSLVGSPTDTQYF. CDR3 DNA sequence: TGCGCCAGCAGCTTGGTGGGGTCACCCACAGATACGCAGTATTTT.

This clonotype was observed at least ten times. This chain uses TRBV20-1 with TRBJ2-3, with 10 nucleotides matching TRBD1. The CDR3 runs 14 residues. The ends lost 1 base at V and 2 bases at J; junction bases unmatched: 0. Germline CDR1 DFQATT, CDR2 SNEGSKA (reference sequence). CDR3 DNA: TGCAGTGCTAGAGGACAGGGGGCCACAGATACGCAGTATTTT. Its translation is CSARGQGATDTQYF.

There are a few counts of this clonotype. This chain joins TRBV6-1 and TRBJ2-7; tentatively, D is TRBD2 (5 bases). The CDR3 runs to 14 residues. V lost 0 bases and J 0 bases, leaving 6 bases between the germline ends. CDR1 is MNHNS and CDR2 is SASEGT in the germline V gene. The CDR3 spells CASSEAGSSYEQYF. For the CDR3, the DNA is TGTGCCAGCAGTGAAGCAGGGAGCTCCTACGAGCAGTACTTC.

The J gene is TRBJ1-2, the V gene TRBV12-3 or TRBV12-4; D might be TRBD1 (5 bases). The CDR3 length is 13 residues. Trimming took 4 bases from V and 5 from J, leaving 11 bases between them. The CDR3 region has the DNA TGTGCCAGCAGTTGGGCGGGGGGTTATGGCTACACCTTC. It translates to CASSWAGGYGYTF.

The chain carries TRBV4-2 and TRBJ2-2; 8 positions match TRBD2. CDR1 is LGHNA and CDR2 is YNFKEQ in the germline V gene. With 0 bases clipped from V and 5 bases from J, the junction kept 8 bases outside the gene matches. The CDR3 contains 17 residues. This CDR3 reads CASSQEGLAAFTGELFF. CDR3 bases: TGTGCCAGCAGCCAAGAAGGACTAGCAGCGTTTACCGGGGAGCTGTTTTTT.